Listed below are T cell receptor beta chains from one sample, sequenced in a study of T-cell reconstitution after alpha-beta-depleted transplantation in children. TCRdb called the PCR reads again in MiXCR, with one record for every CDR3 protein. The table records approximately 430,000 distinct CDR3 sequences, around 15% of them present only once. Material: PBMCs, mostly from graft donor cells, obtained 360 days after TCRalphabeta/CD19-depleted stem cell transplant. Every receptor here comes from a boy under two years old who had a stem cell transplant for Wiskott-Aldrich syndrome, so the T cells may come from the graft donor. Each CDR3 is given with its conserved first and last residue. The order of the fields is clone size, D gene, V gene, J gene, CDR3 protein, CDR3 DNA. D genes are given only for firm matches. Some rows have no size entry. The others give once, few or many, or a class for an expanded clone.

>few|.|TRBV28|TRBJ1-1
CASSTTIKNTEAFF
TGTGCCAGCAGTACCACCATCAAGAACACTGAAGCTTTCTTT
>.|.|TRBV5-1|TRBJ2-5
CASSFRGAETQYF
TGCGCCAGCAGCTTTCGGGGGGCTGAGACCCAGTACTTC
>.|TRBD2|TRBV4-3|TRBJ2-5
CASSSHVGLAAQETQYF
TGCGCCAGCAGCTCTCACGTAGGGCTAGCGGCTCAAGAGACCCAGTACTTC
>few|.|TRBV20-1|TRBJ2-3
CSARDTRDRFTDTQYF
TGCAGTGCTAGAGATACGAGGGACCGGTTCACAGATACGCAGTATTTT
>.|.|TRBV5-1|TRBJ2-1
CASSSGFSGYNEQFF
TGCGCCAGCAGCTCCGGATTTAGCGGCTACAATGAGCAGTTCTTC
>few|.|TRBV24-1|TRBJ2-1
CATSDFDNEQFF
TGTGCCACCAGTGATTTTGACAATGAGCAGTTCTTC
>.|.|TRBV6-1|TRBJ2-5
CASSERGLEETQYF
TGTGCCAGCAGTGAAAGGGGGTTGGAAGAGACCCAGTACTTC
>.|.|TRBV7-2|TRBJ1-4
CASSLRALGEKLFF
TGTGCCAGCAGCTTACGGGCTTTGGGCGAAAAACTGTTTTTT
>.|TRBD1|TRBV6-2/TRBV6-3|TRBJ1-5
CASSFPADRGDFNQPQHF
TGTGCCAGCAGTTTTCCCGCGGACAGGGGGGATTTTAATCAGCCCCAGCATTTT
>many|.|TRBV7-2|TRBJ2-6
CASSFQLDSGANVLTF
TGTGCCAGCAGCTTTCAACTGGACTCTGGGGCCAACGTCCTGACTTTC
>few|.|TRBV28|TRBJ2-5
CASRPPGPQETQYF
TGTGCCAGCAGGCCGCCGGGGCCACAAGAGACCCAGTACTTC
>.|.|TRBV4-1|TRBJ1-5
CASSGTTGLSNQPQHF
TGCGCCAGCAGTGGCACGACAGGACTTAGCAATCAGCCCCAGCATTTT
>.|.|TRBV29-1|TRBJ1-2
CSVELRNGYTF
TGCAGCGTTGAACTACGTAATGGCTACACCTTC
>.|TRBD2|TRBV2|TRBJ2-1
CACSRLPLTSGGDNEQFF
TGTGCCTGCAGCCGCCTGCCCCTGACTAGCGGGGGGGACAATGAGCAGTTCTTC
>.|.|TRBV28|TRBJ2-7
CASSLRQLSETQYF
TGTGCCAGCAGCCTGAGACAGTTAAGTGAGACGCAGTACTTC
>.|.|TRBV4-1|TRBJ2-7
CASSHPKARDGYEQYF
TGCGCCAGCAGCCACCCCAAGGCGAGGGACGGCTACGAGCAGTACTTC
>.|.|TRBV2|TRBJ2-1
CASSEFGGLSYNEQFF
TGTGCCAGCAGTGAGTTTGGGGGCTTATCCTACAATGAGCAGTTCTTC
>.|TRBD2|TRBV7-9|TRBJ2-1
CASTGTRVYNEQFF
TGTGCCAGCACCGGGACTAGAGTATACAATGAGCAGTTCTTC
>few|TRBD2|TRBV7-2|TRBJ2-3
CASSLVLAGASTDTQYF
TGTGCCAGCAGCTTAGTGCTAGCGGGGGCTAGCACAGATACGCAGTATTTT
>.|.|TRBV6-2/TRBV6-3|TRBJ1-1
CASSTGGRTFF
TGTGCCAGCAGTACGGGGGGTAGGACTTTCTTT
>few|.|TRBV6-2/TRBV6-3|TRBJ2-7
CASSYDAYEQYF
TGTGCCAGCAGTTACGACGCCTACGAGCAGTACTTC
>.|TRBD2|TRBV7-6|TRBJ2-1
CASSPRAGVVGEQFF
TGTGCCAGCAGCCCGAGGGCGGGAGTCGTAGGTGAGCAGTTCTTC
>.|.|TRBV4-3|TRBJ2-3
CASSQDGGPGDTQYF
TGCGCCAGCAGCCAAGATGGGGGGCCAGGGGATACGCAGTATTTT
>few|TRBD1|TRBV3-1|TRBJ1-2
CASSQDAPFTGAGGYTF
TGTGCCAGCAGCCAAGATGCCCCATTTACAGGGGCCGGGGGCTACACCTTC
>.|.|TRBV6-5|TRBJ2-1
CASSYFSDLVDEQFF
TGTGCCAGCAGTTATTTCAGCGATCTGGTGGATGAGCAGTTCTTC
>.|TRBD1|TRBV6-5|TRBJ1-3
CASSYSGQDSGNTIYF
TGTGCCAGCAGTTACTCGGGACAGGACTCTGGAAACACCATATATTTT
>.|TRBD1|TRBV11-2|TRBJ2-1
CASSFPGQGSSYNEQFF
TGTGCCAGCAGCTTTCCGGGACAGGGAAGCTCCTACAATGAGCAGTTCTTC
>.|TRBD2|TRBV6-5|TRBJ2-1
CASSYRGTSGRSYNEQFF
TGTGCCAGCAGTTACCGAGGGACTAGCGGGCGCTCCTACAATGAGCAGTTCTTC
>few|TRBD2|TRBV4-1|TRBJ2-3
CASSQELADTQYF
TGCGCCAGCAGCCAGGAACTAGCGGATACGCAGTATTTT
>few|.|TRBV20-1|TRBJ2-5
CSARDWRTEETQYF
TGCAGTGCTAGAGATTGGCGGACTGAGGAGACCCAGTACTTC
>.|.|TRBV7-2|TRBJ2-3
CASSVGGHGTDTQYF
TGTGCCAGCAGCGTGGGGGGGCACGGCACAGATACGCAGTATTTT
>once|.|TRBV5-5|TRBJ2-1
CASSLAERGGNEQFF
TGTGCCAGCAGCTTGGCCGAGAGGGGCGGAAATGAGCAGTTCTTC
>.|TRBD1|TRBV3-1|TRBJ2-5
CASSQWTGGQETQYF
TGTGCCAGCAGCCAATGGACAGGGGGACAAGAGACCCAGTACTTC
>few|TRBD1|TRBV5-1|TRBJ1-2
CASSFPGQGLNGYTF
TGCGCCAGCAGCTTTCCGGGACAGGGGTTAAATGGCTACACCTTC
>.|.|TRBV15|TRBJ2-3
CATSRSPIMSDTQYF
TGTGCCACCAGCAGAAGCCCCATCATGTCGGATACGCAGTATTTT
>few|.|TRBV6-1|TRBJ2-7
CASRAGQLFEQYF
TGTGCCAGCAGGGCGGGACAGCTCTTCGAGCAGTACTTC
>few|.|TRBV4-2|TRBJ2-7
CASSQEYTGEQYF
TGTGCCAGCAGCCAAGAATATACGGGGGAGCAGTACTTC
>few|.|TRBV28|TRBJ2-5
CASSLEGTYQETQYF
TGTGCCAGCAGTTTGGAAGGGACATACCAAGAGACCCAGTACTTC
>.|.|TRBV7-9|TRBJ2-1
CASSPLVGSYNEQFF
TGTGCCAGCAGCCCCCTCGTGGGCTCCTACAATGAGCAGTTCTTC
>few|TRBD1|TRBV5-1|TRBJ2-5
CASSEAQGPRGETQYF
TGCGCCAGCAGCGAAGCACAGGGGCCGAGGGGTGAGACCCAGTACTTC
>few|TRBD2|TRBV28|TRBJ2-3
CASSFSGRTDTQYF
TGTGCCAGCAGTTTCAGCGGGAGGACAGATACGCAGTATTTT
>.|.|TRBV19|TRBJ2-7
CASSFVGQGLYEQYF
TGTGCCAGTAGCTTCGTGGGGCAGGGCCTCTACGAGCAGTACTTC
>few|.|TRBV6-5|TRBJ2-3
CASSYERGWHTDTQYF
TGTGCCAGCAGTTACGAACGAGGTTGGCACACAGATACGCAGTATTTT
>few|TRBD1|TRBV5-1|TRBJ2-1
CASSLLGTGITYNEQFF
TGCGCCAGCAGCTTGCTAGGGACAGGGATCACCTACAATGAGCAGTTCTTC
>once|.|TRBV7-8|TRBJ2-1
CASSQGGRGRPINEQFF
TGTGCCAGCAGTCAAGGGGGGCGGGGGAGACCGATAAATGAGCAGTTCTTC
>few|.|TRBV7-2|TRBJ2-5
CASSPPPSGETQYF
TGTGCCAGCAGCCCCCCGCCTAGTGGAGAGACCCAGTACTTC
>.|.|TRBV11-2|TRBJ2-7
CASMRTPRNYEQYF
TGTGCCAGCATGCGGACTCCCCGAAACTACGAGCAGTACTTC
>few|.|TRBV6-1|TRBJ1-1
CASSRPRQVNTEAFF
TGTGCCAGCAGTCGCCCGCGGCAGGTGAACACTGAAGCTTTCTTT
>.|.|TRBV12-3/TRBV12-4|TRBJ1-5
CASSLGLGSGNQPQHF
TGTGCCAGCAGTTTAGGACTAGGGTCGGGCAATCAGCCCCAGCATTTT
>once|.|TRBV6-1|TRBJ2-5
CASRQPQAIGAQYF
TGTGCCAGCAGGCAACCACAGGCTATTGGGGCCCAGTACTTC
>.|TRBD1|TRBV18|TRBJ2-7
CASSPFDRANEQYF
TGTGCCAGCTCACCCTTCGACAGGGCAAACGAGCAGTACTTC
>few|.|TRBV7-8|TRBJ2-1
CASSTGSYVAYNEQFF
TGTGCCAGCAGCACAGGGAGTTACGTCGCCTACAATGAGCAGTTCTTC
>many|.|TRBV10-3|TRBJ2-5
CAISVIAKETQYF
TGTGCCATCAGTGTCATAGCTAAAGAGACCCAGTACTTC
>few|.|TRBV6-2/TRBV6-3|TRBJ2-1
CASTYYRSYNEQFF
TGTGCCAGCACCTATTACCGCTCCTACAATGAGCAGTTCTTC
>many|.|TRBV24-1|TRBJ2-3
CATYDGSTDTQYF
TGTGCCACCTACGACGGAAGCACAGATACGCAGTATTTT
>few|.|TRBV5-1|TRBJ2-3
CASSLYPSSSTDTQYF
TGCGCCAGCAGCTTGTACCCTAGCTCTAGCACAGATACGCAGTATTTT